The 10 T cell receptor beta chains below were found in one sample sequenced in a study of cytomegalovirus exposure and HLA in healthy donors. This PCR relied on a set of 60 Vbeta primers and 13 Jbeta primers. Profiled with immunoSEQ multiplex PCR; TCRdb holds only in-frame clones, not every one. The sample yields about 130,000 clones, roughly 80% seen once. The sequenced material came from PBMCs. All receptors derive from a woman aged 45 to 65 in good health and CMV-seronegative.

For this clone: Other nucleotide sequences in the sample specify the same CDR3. The CDR3 loop reads CASSEVHTGGYTF. In DNA form, the CDR3 reads TGTGCCAGCAGTGAAGTACACACAGGAGGCTACACCTTC. The V call is TRBV25-1, the J call TRBJ1-2, with a weak D call TRBD1 (5 bases). The CDR3 sequence is 13 residues long. CDR1 is MGHDK, CDR2 SYGVNS, per germline. V was cut by 2 bases and J by 8 bases, with 12 bases left in between.

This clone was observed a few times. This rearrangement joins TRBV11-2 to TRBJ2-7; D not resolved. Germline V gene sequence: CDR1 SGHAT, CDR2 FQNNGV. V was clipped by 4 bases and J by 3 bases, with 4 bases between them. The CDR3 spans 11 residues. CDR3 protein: CASSSHYEQYF. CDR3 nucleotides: TGTGCCAGCAGCTCCCACTACGAGCAGTACTTC.

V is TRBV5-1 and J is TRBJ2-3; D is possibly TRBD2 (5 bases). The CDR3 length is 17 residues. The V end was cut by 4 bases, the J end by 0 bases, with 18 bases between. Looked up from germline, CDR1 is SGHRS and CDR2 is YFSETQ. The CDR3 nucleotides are TGCGCCAGCAGCCCCGGAGGACGGACGACTAGCACAGATACGCAGTATTTT. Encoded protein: CASSPGGRTTSTDTQYF. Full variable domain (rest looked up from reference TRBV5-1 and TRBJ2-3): KAGVTQTPRYLIKTRGQQVTLSCSPISGHRSVSWYQQTPGQGLQFLFEYFSETQRNKGNFPGRFSGRQFSNSRSEMNVSTLELGDSALYLCASSPGGRTTSTDTQYFGPGTRLTVL.

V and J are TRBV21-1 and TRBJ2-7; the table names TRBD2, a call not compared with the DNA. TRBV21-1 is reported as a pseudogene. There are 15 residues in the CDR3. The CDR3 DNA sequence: TGTGCCAGCCCCCTCTCGGGACTAGCGCCCCACGAGCAGTACTTC. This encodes CASPLSGLAPHEQYF.

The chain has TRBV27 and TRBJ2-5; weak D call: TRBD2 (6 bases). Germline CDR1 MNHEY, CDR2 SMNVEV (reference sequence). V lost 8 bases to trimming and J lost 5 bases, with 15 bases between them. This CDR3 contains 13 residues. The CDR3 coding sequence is TGTGCCAGCGCTCCGCGGGACCGGGAGACCCAGTACTTC. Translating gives CASAPRDRETQYF.

The CDR3 sequence: CASRRGYQETQYF. The CDR3 bases are TGTGCCAGCAGAAGAGGGTACCAAGAGACCCAGTACTTC. V is TRBV7-2 and J is TRBJ2-5; a possible D gene is TRBD2 (5 bases). The CDR3 runs to 13 residues. With 6 bases removed from V and 0 bases from J, the gap between germline ends came to 8 bases. Per germline, CDR1 SGHTA and CDR2 FQGNSA. Full variable domain (rest looked up from reference TRBV7-2 and TRBJ2-5): GAGVSQSPSNKVTEKGKDVELRCDPISGHTALYWYRQSLGQGLEFLIYFQGNSAPDKSGLPSDRFSAERTGGSVSTLTIQRTQQEDSAVYLCASRRGYQETQYFGPGTRLLVL.

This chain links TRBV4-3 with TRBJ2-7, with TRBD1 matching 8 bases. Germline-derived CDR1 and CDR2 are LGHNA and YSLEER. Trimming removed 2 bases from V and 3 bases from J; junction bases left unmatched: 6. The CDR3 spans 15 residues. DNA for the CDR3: TGCGCCAGCAGCCAAACCAGGGGGCCAGGCTACGAGCAGTACTTC. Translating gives CASSQTRGPGYEQYF.

The CDR3 loop reads CASSPGNRAPYEQYF. The CDR3 coding sequence is TGTGCCAGCTCACCAGGAAACAGGGCCCCCTACGAGCAGTACTTC. This chain uses TRBV18 with TRBJ2-7, with D perhaps matching TRBD1 (6 bases). The CDR3 consists of 15 residues. Trimming shortened V by 2 bases and J by 2 bases, and 13 bases separated the two germline ends. Germline assignment: CDR1 KGHSH and CDR2 LQKENI. Filled out from reference TRBV18 and TRBJ2-7, the complete variable domain reads NAGVMQNPRHLVRRRGQEARLRCSPMKGHSHVYWYRQLPEEGLKFMVYLQKENIIDESGMPKERFSAEFPKEGPSILRIQQVVRGDSAAYFCASSPGNRAPYEQYFGPGTRLTVT.

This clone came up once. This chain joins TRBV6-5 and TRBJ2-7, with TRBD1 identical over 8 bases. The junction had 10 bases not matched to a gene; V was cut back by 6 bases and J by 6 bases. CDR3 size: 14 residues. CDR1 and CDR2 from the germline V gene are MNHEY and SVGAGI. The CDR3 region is CASSPVKTGAEQYF. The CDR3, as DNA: TGTGCCAGCAGCCCGGTAAAGACAGGGGCCGAGCAGTACTTC.

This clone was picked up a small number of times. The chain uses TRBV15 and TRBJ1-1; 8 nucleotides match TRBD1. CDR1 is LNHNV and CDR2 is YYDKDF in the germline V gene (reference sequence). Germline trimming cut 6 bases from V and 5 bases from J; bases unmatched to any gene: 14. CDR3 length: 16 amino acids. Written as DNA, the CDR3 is TGTGCCACCAGTAAACCCCCGGGACAGGCCTTTACTGAAGCTTTCTTT. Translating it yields CATSKPPGQAFTEAFF.